A single sample is the source of the 19 T cell receptor beta chains below, sequenced in a study of T cells after yellow fever vaccination. TCRdb recomputed calls from the 5' RACE reads with MiXCR, one row per CDR3 protein. The table includes 450,000 to 650,000 distinct CDR3 sequences, approximately 15% detected once. The sample was PBMCs, taken on the day of the yellow fever booster vaccination. These TCRs come from a man aged 25 to 40 who received the YFV17D yellow fever vaccine.

This clonotype has a handful of counts. This sequence joins TRBV27 and TRBJ2-7; 7 bases map to TRBD1. Germline V gene sequence: CDR1 MNHEY, CDR2 SMNVEV (reference sequence). CDR3 length: 14 amino acids. The V segment lost 4 bases and the J segment 3 bases; nucleotides outside the gene matches: 6. The DNA for the CDR3 is TGTGCCAGCAGTTCAGGTGGACAGGTCTACGAGCAGTACTTC. Protein product: CASSSGGQVYEQYF.

This clonotype was recorded a few times. The chain employs TRBV30 and TRBJ2-6; TRBD1 is a possible D gene (5 bases). V dropped 0 bases and J dropped 15 bases, with 18 bases sitting between them. The CDR3 runs 14 residues. Germline loops: CDR1 GTSNPN, CDR2 SVGIG (reference sequence). The CDR3 region has the DNA TGTGCCTGGAGTGTTCAGGGTGGGATTAATGGCCTGACTTTC. Amino acid sequence: CAWSVQGGINGLTF.

The chain couples TRBV20-1 to TRBJ1-1; TRBD1 agrees at 7 bases. V was pared by 3 bases and J by 4 bases, with 2 bases of the junction left unmatched. Germline CDR1 DFQATT, CDR2 SNEGSKA (reference sequence). The CDR3 loop spans 12 amino acids. In DNA form, the CDR3 reads TGCAGTGCTAGGACAGGGAGCACTGAAGCTTTCTTT. This translates into CSARTGSTEAFF.

The chain employs TRBV5-6 and TRBJ1-4; no definite D call. Germline V lookup: CDR1 SGHDT, CDR2 YYEEEE. The V end was cut by 2 bases, the J end by 2 bases, with 7 bases between. There are 14 residues in the CDR3. CDR3 sequence: CASSFAATNEKLFF. CDR3 in DNA: TGTGCCAGCAGCTTTGCTGCGACTAATGAAAAACTGTTTTTT.

J is TRBJ2-5 and V is TRBV10-3; possible D gene TRBD2, 5 bases. CDR3 length: 15 amino acids. Trimming took 10 bases from V and 1 from J, leaving 19 bases between them. CDR1 is ENHRY, CDR2 SYGVKD, per germline. The CDR3 sequence is CATKEALNIQETQYF. In DNA form, the CDR3 reads TGTGCCACCAAGGAGGCATTGAATATCCAAGAGACCCAGTACTTC.

This clonotype was observed many times. The chain joins TRBV5-1 to TRBJ1-4; 7 nucleotides line up with TRBD1. Germline loops: CDR1 SGHRS, CDR2 YFSETQ. The length of the CDR3 is 15 residues. V lost 4 bases, J lost 7 bases, and 10 bases stayed unmatched. The CDR3 bases are TGCGCCAGCAGCAAGACAGGGTTTGTGAGTGAAAAACTGTTTTTT. It translates to CASSKTGFVSEKLFF. Filled out from reference TRBV5-1 and TRBJ1-4, the complete variable domain reads KAGVTQTPRYLIKTRGQQVTLSCSPISGHRSVSWYQQTPGQGLQFLFEYFSETQRNKGNFPGRFSGRQFSNSRSEMNVSTLELGDSALYLCASSKTGFVSEKLFFGSGTQLSVL.

The rearrangement uses TRBV5-1 and TRBJ2-3; D remains unclear. Trimming shortened V by 0 bases and J by 8 bases, and 16 bases separated the two germline ends. Germline CDR1 is SGHRS and CDR2 is YFSETQ. There are 15 residues in the CDR3. CDR3 region: CASSLDLIDTGTQYF. CDR3 DNA sequence: TGCGCCAGCAGCTTGGACCTCATCGACACTGGTACGCAGTATTTT.

The chain has TRBV5-1 and TRBJ1-4; D might be TRBD1 (5 bases). With 1 base removed from V and 4 bases from J, the gap between germline ends came to 8 bases. Germline CDR1 is SGHRS and CDR2 is YFSETQ. The CDR3 covers 14 residues. CDR3 in amino acids: CASSLWGRNEKLFF. CDR3 nucleotide sequence: TGCGCCAGCAGCTTGTGGGGACGTAATGAAAAACTGTTTTTT.

This clonotype has a handful of counts. This chain joins TRBV11-2 and TRBJ1-5, with a weak D call TRBD1 (5 bases). CDR1 SGHAT and CDR2 FQNNGV come from the germline V gene. This CDR3 region has 14 residues. V gave up 5 bases and J gave up 0 bases, with 8 bases separating them. The CDR3 coding sequence is TGTGCCAGCAGCCTGGACACTAGCAATCAGCCCCAGCATTTT. Translation: CASSLDTSNQPQHF.

This clonotype appeared a few times. The chain carries TRBV10-3 and TRBJ2-1, with D perhaps matching TRBD1 (5 bases). V was trimmed by 2 bases and J by 9 bases, leaving 5 bases between them. Germline V CDR1 and CDR2: ENHRY, SYGVKD. This CDR3 has 11 amino acids. Here the CDR3 DNA reads TGTGCCATCAGTGAGCAGGGTGAGCAGTTCTTC. Translated: CAISEQGEQFF.

This clonotype was counted ten times or more. The chain employs TRBV20-1 and TRBJ1-2; perhaps TRBD1 as D (5 bases). V lost 3 bases, J lost 7 bases, and 9 bases lay in between. Germline V gene lookup returns CDR1 DFQATT and CDR2 SNEGSKA (reference sequence). The CDR3 sequence is 11 residues long. CDR3 amino acids: CSASSGTGYTF. In DNA, the CDR3 is TGCAGTGCTAGTTCAGGGACTGGCTACACCTTC.

The rearrangement joins TRBV5-1 to TRBJ2-1, with D perhaps matching TRBD2 (6 bases). The CDR3 spans 15 residues. V was shortened by 5 bases and J by 0 bases, with 12 bases between the two germline ends. CDR1 and CDR2 from the germline V gene are SGHRS and YFSETQ. In DNA form, the CDR3 reads TGCGCCAGCAGTGAAAGCGGGCGCTCCTACAATGAGCAGTTCTTC. Translation gives CASSESGRSYNEQFF.

This chain links TRBV7-3 with TRBJ2-7; possibly TRBD1 for D (6 bases). Germline assignment: CDR1 SGHTA and CDR2 FQGTGA. Trimming left V 5 bases short and J 4 bases short, with 18 bases between. CDR3 length equals 15 residues. The CDR3 is CASSLSAAQGYEQYF. CDR3 sequence (DNA): TGTGCCAGCAGCCTCTCGGCCGCGCAGGGGTACGAGCAGTACTTC.

This clonotype appeared a few times. The CDR3 reads CASSTPTSADTQYF. The CDR3, as DNA: TGTGCCAGCAGCACCCCGACATCGGCAGATACGCAGTATTTT. V usage is TRBV9 and J usage is TRBJ2-3; D is unresolved. The germline V and J ends were trimmed by 4 bases and 4 bases, with 13 bases remaining between them. The CDR3 consists of 14 residues. Germline CDR1 reads SGDLS; CDR2 reads YYNGEE.

V gene TRBV20-1 combines with J gene TRBJ2-7; D is unclear. The CDR3 has 12 residues. Germline CDR1 reads DFQATT; CDR2 reads SNEGSKA (reference sequence). V was pared by 5 bases and J by 4 bases, with 12 bases between. CDR3 bases: TGCAGTGCTGTAGGGTCCGATTACGAGCAGTACTTC. Translation gives CSAVGSDYEQYF.

About this clonotype itself: Sequence at one end of the junction differs from germline and may be a read error. The rearrangement joins TRBV20-1 to TRBJ1-1; D is possibly TRBD1 (6 bases). Germline V gene lookup returns CDR1 DFQATT and CDR2 SNEGSKA (reference sequence). The CDR3 has 14 residues. Here the CDR3 reads CSARGGAVNTEAFF. The DNA of the CDR3 is TGCAGTGCGAGAGGGGGGGCGGTGAACACTGAAGCTTTCTTT.

The V and J genes are TRBV5-1 and TRBJ2-5; TRBD2 might be the D (6 bases). The CDR3 is 13 amino acids. V dropped 5 bases and J dropped 4 bases, with 12 bases sitting between them. CDR1 is SGHRS, CDR2 YFSETQ, per germline. The DNA for the CDR3 is TGCGCCAGCAGGGGCGCGGGGCTAGAGACCCAGTACTTC. It encodes CASRGAGLETQYF.

The CDR3 nucleotides are TGTGCCAGCAGGATGGTAGCGGGAAGTAATGGTGAGCAGTACTTC. Translating it yields CASRMVAGSNGEQYF. The rearrangement uses TRBV21-1 and TRBJ2-7; no check of the table's D call, TRBD2, against the DNA was made. TRBV21-1 is labeled a pseudogene. The CDR3 extends over 15 amino acids.

The rearrangement links TRBV27 to TRBJ1-1; possible D gene TRBD1, 5 bases. Looked up from germline, CDR1 is MNHEY and CDR2 is SMNVEV (reference sequence). Between the trimmed V and J ends, which lost 5 bases and 4 bases, there was a span of 11 bases. The CDR3 is 13 amino acids. The CDR3 region is CASSPGGFTEAFF. CDR3 nucleotides: TGTGCCAGCAGTCCTGGGGGGTTCACTGAAGCTTTCTTT.